These 4 T cell receptor beta chains were all obtained from the same sample, sequenced in a study of T cell repertoires in cytomegalovirus infection. For these receptors, no antigen is known. TCRdb passed the reads through MiXCR, listing each CDR3 protein once. The data contain some 590,000 distinct CDR3 sequences, just under 40% of them singletons. Sequencing used cultured PBMCs, obtained from culture after CMV antigen stimulation. Source of these receptors: a human donor in good health (CMV status not recorded). Some clones in this sample may be carry-over from other donors' samples.

The chain employs TRBV7-2 and TRBJ2-7; D is perhaps TRBD1 (6 bases). CDR3 length: 14 amino acids. Looked up from germline, CDR1 is SGHTA and CDR2 is FQGNSA. Between the trimmed V and J ends, which lost 5 bases and 0 bases, there was a span of 11 bases. CDR3: CASSPKTGSYEQYF. In DNA form, the CDR3 reads TGTGCCAGCAGCCCCAAGACAGGCTCCTACGAGCAGTACTTC.

This clonotype has more than one count but fewer than ten. This chain's CDR3 is CASSLTGQALGEQYF. DNA of the CDR3: TGTGCCAGCAGCCTGACGGGACAGGCCCTAGGAGAGCAGTACTTC. The chain combines TRBV7-2 with TRBJ2-7; 8 nucleotides line up with TRBD1. The germline CDR1 and CDR2 sequences are SGHTA and FQGNSA. Trimming cost V 5 bases and J 7 bases; bases outside gene matches: 13. The CDR3 has 15 residues. Based on the CDR3 plus reference TRBV7-2 and TRBJ2-7, the full variable domain is GAGVSQSPSNKVTEKGKDVELRCDPISGHTALYWYRQSLGQGLEFLIYFQGNSAPDKSGLPSDRFSAERTGGSVSTLTIQRTQQEDSAVYLCASSLTGQALGEQYFGPGTRLTVT.

This sequence joins TRBV7-9 and TRBJ2-3; D unclear. V shed 0 bases and J shed 10 bases, with 11 bases lying between them. The CDR3 runs 13 residues. Germline values: CDR1 SEHNR, CDR2 FQNEAQ (reference sequence). The CDR3 loop reads CASSLALPSAQYF. CDR3 nucleotide sequence: TGTGCCAGCAGCTTAGCGTTACCTTCCGCGCAGTATTTT.

This clonotype has more than one count but fewer than ten. V and J are TRBV5-6 and TRBJ1-6; 10 nucleotides agree with TRBD1. The CDR3 loop spans 16 amino acids. In germline, CDR1 is SGHDT, CDR2 YYEEEE. The V segment lost 4 bases and the J segment 8 bases; nucleotides outside the gene matches: 9. This CDR3 is CASSRGDRGTYSPLHF. The CDR3 coding sequence is TGTGCCAGCAGCAGGGGGGACAGGGGAACGTATTCACCCCTCCACTTT.